This T cell receptor (beta chain) was identified in a study of tumor-infiltrating lymphocytes in primary liver carcinoma listed by TCRdb under 2017. About the investigation overall: Between November 2015 and March 2016, a few patients in China with histopathologically diagnosed primary liver carcinoma had surgical resection. The five patients, three men and two women aged 30 to 69 years, had hepatocellular carcinoma (four) or combined HCC and intrahepatic cholangiocarcinoma (one). The five patients had tumors of stage T1-T3 N0M0, with maximum diameters ranging from roughly 4 to 11 cm. Samples yielded roughly 3.65 to 7.5 million productive TCRbeta reads; read depth did not differ significantly between tissue types. For each liver tumor, the study sampled five regions along with adjacent normal tissue and blood, and applied TCRbeta repertoire sequencing, expression microarrays and whole-exome sequencing. A total of 35 or so specimens from 5 patients underwent TCRbeta repertoire sequencing, comprising about 25 tumor regions, 5 adjacent noncancerous liver tissues and 5 peripheral blood samples. Reproducibility between technical replicate repertoires was high, with correlation coefficients above 0.95 and mean shared-clone rates about 0.91.

A constant-region primer and ProtoScript II reverse transcriptase were used to reverse-transcribe TCRbeta-specific cDNA from approximately 450 ng total RNA. TCRbeta libraries were built with three nested multiplex PCR rounds, a slightly modified ARM-PCR procedure. Each of the first two PCR rounds ran for nine to ten cycles and used multiplex TRBV1-TRBV30 forward primers together with a Cbeta reverse primer. Sample barcodes and Illumina adapters were added in a final 25-cycle PCR using Deep VentR polymerase. Before sequencing, amplicons of 200-500 bp were gel-purified using a QIAquick gel extraction kit. The TCRbeta amplicons were sequenced with 250-bp paired-end reads on an Illumina HiSeq 2500. The source study handled its data this way. Trimmomatic v0.33 was used to quality-trim the reads, and FLASH v1.2.11 was used to merge paired reads so that full CDR3 sequences could be recovered. MiGEC v1.2.1b assigned V, D and J germline segments to the rearranged TCRbeta sequences. Clonotype statistics, along with Shannon-Wiener diversity indices, were calculated using VDJtools v1.0.0. To cut down on sampling bias, every analysis after diversity analysis relied on just the 250 most abundant clonotypes from each sample. Using fastp at Q25 and MiXCR, TCRdb reprocessed the public reads and kept productive beta chains. Each entry merges the rows of one CDR3 protein and shows their most common DNA and genes. Here the V and J calls rest on TCRdb's processing, not on the authors' analysis. Across this sample there are about 330,000 distinct CDR3 sequences, with less than 75% seen only once. The ten largest make up 5% to 6.5% of the sample.

The CDR3 holds 15 amino acids from the cysteine to the phenylalanine. CDR3 DNA is the only sequence kept; it has 45 bases, read in frame from the first base. The germline V gene yields SGHTA for CDR1 and FQGNSA for CDR2. As for this clonotype: Its binding antigen is unknown. Relative to the germline gene, one junction end is altered; a read error may explain this.

Blood RNA was extracted from unsorted whole blood with TRIzol reagent; germline DNA came from the DNeasy Blood & Tissue kit. Patients had chronic HBV infection and were treatment-naive at sampling. Before surgery, roughly 4 milliliters of peripheral blood were drawn into K2EDTA tubes. What the authors observed across the whole study: Compared with blood, tumors had a significantly larger share of the repertoire taken up by the top 250 clones (p = 0.039). Repertoire overlap was found to be higher between tumor regions (mean approximately 35%) than between tumor-adjacent (about 17%) or tumor-blood (roughly 15%) pairs, consistent with antigen-driven expansion. With just 4 to 6 patients in the study, the authors point out that the findings should be validated in a larger study. Because only the TCR beta chain was sequenced and unpaired alpha chains were not captured, true repertoire diversity is likely underestimated. Since the samples were bulk and unsorted, there was no way to compare CD4+ and CD8+ T cell repertoires.

Sequences were obtained from peripheral blood. The chain is encoded by TRBV7-2 joined to TRBJ2-7; tentative D gene TRBD1, with 6 bases matching. The source is a man in his forties with primary liver carcinoma and hepatitis B virus infection. The CDR3: CASSSKVGAFYEQYF. At the DNA level, the sequence is TGTGCCAGTAGCTCAAAGGTGGGGGCGTTCTACGAGCAGTACTTC.